The table lists the clone carrying this T cell receptor beta chain with many counts. What it binds is not known. The trim removed 4 bases at V and 5 bases at J, leaving 7 bases unmatched. Germline-derived CDR1 and CDR2 are SQVTM and ANQGSEA. The CDR3 length is 13 residues. The sample is drawn from a study of blood T cells in healthy people across ages. Across the study: About one barcoded TCR beta cDNA was captured per two T cells. General study points: Without sorted subsets, naive and antigen-experienced compartments could not be conclusively compared. Observed TCR beta diversity per million T cells went down as age went up. This fall followed a roughly linear course with age.

It was with a sample-barcoded 5' primer and a J-beta primer mix that a second PCR of roughly 7 to 12 cycles was run. Every sample gave at least 2.5 million paired-end reads containing CDR3. A single record per CDR3 protein comes from TCRdb applying MiXCR to the 5' RACE reads. Among fewer than 1,000,000 distinct CDR3 sequences, around 45% were seen once, and the ten largest hold 18%. The material sequenced was blood. This receptor was obtained from an elderly man in good health. The rearrangement links TRBV29-1 to TRBJ2-7, with TRBD1 matching over 8 bases. CDR3 residues: CSVVKDRAHEQYF. The CDR3 DNA reads TGCAGCGTTGTTAAGGACAGGGCCCACGAGCAGTACTTC.